This entry lists 19 T cell receptor beta chains sequenced from one sample in a study of human T cells and chemical hapten exposure (dated by TCRdb to about 2021). The library was prepared using RACE. The instrument given in TCRdb is NextSeq 500. TCRdb's own reprocessing of the public reads used fastp at Q25 and MiXCR and kept productive beta chains. Rows are combined by CDR3 protein, so each entry shows the most common genes and DNA. Within this sample are approximately 77,000 distinct CDR3 sequences, with roughly 15% of them counted one time only. Of the sample, 4% to 6% falls within the top ten clones. What the time point label conveys for this sample: pre-sensitization, week 0. What this sample's treatment or condition label stands for: therapeutic diphenylcyclopropenone sensitization with weekly scalp DPC. This sample comprised whole blood, obtained in connection with sensitization to the hapten diphenylcyclopropenone (DPC). The receptors originated from a woman between 45 and 60 years old with alopecia areata. Some clones in this sample may be carry-over from other donors' samples.

This clonotype was counted only a few times. The chain is built from TRBV29-1 and TRBJ1-5; TRBD1 agrees at 9 bases. Looked up from germline, CDR1 is SQVTM and CDR2 is ANQGSEA. Trimming at V came to 7 bases and at J to 3 bases, leaving 4 bases not matched to a gene. The CDR3 is 13 residues long. CDR3 loop: CSARTGDNQPQHF. Written as DNA, the CDR3 is TGCAGCGCACGGACAGGGGACAATCAGCCCCAGCATTTT.

The rearrangement uses TRBV9 and TRBJ2-2; D gene unclear. The CDR3 is made up of 14 amino acids. Germline V lookup: CDR1 SGDLS, CDR2 YYNGEE. Trimming took off 4 bases at V and 4 bases at J, with 11 bases between the two ends. CDR3 amino acids: CASSKDIGTGELFF. The CDR3 DNA is TGTGCCAGCAGCAAAGACATCGGCACCGGGGAGCTGTTTTTT.

This clonotype was counted a few times. This chain links TRBV20-1 with TRBJ2-7; TRBD1 is a possible D gene (5 bases). There are 13 residues in the CDR3. CDR1 and CDR2 (germline): DFQATT, SNEGSKA (reference sequence). The V gene lost 3 bases and the J gene lost 2 bases, with 11 bases spanning the gap. The CDR3 coding sequence is TGCAGTGCTAGGTCGCCAGGGACCTACGAGCAGTACTTC. Amino acid sequence: CSARSPGTYEQYF.

A note on this clonotype: Given a much more abundant clone one base away, this may be a read error. The rearrangement links TRBV7-8 to TRBJ1-3; no definite D call. Germline values: CDR1 SGHVS, CDR2 FQNEAQ. The CDR3 runs 15 residues. The CDR3 coding sequence is TGTGTCAGCAGCCACCGTGGCACCTCTGGAAACACCATATATTTT. It translates to CVSSHRGTSGNTIYF.

This clonotype was detected a few times. J is TRBJ2-4 and V is TRBV2; D is undetermined. This CDR3 has 12 amino acids. Looked up from germline, CDR1 is SNHLY and CDR2 is FYNNEI. Trimming left V 6 bases short and J 9 bases short, with 12 bases between. Here the CDR3 DNA reads TGTGCCAGCAGCCCAATTTTGGGCATTCAGTACTTC. This codes for CASSPILGIQYF. Combining the CDR3 with reference TRBV2 and TRBJ2-4 gives the whole variable domain EPEVTQTPSHQVTQMGQEVILRCVPISNHLYFYWYRQILGQKVEFLVSFYNNEISEKSEIFDDQFSVERPDGSNFTLKIRSTKLEDSAMYFCASSPILGIQYFGAGTRLSVL.

The sample holds a few counts of this clonotype. This chain uses TRBV20-1 with TRBJ1-1, with 12 bases that match TRBD1. Germline assignment: CDR1 DFQATT and CDR2 SNEGSKA (reference sequence). This CDR3 contains 18 residues. J gave up 4 bases and V 3 bases, and 15 bases lay outside the gene matches. CDR3 sequence: CSARKFRDRGRAPTEAFF. The CDR3 DNA follows: TGCAGTGCTAGGAAATTCCGGGACAGGGGGCGGGCCCCCACTGAAGCTTTCTTT.

This clonotype has only a few counts. This chain joins TRBV5-4 and TRBJ2-3; the match to TRBD1 covers 10 bases. The CDR3 extends over 15 amino acids. Germline trimming cut 3 bases from V and 5 bases from J; bases unmatched to any gene: 6. CDR1 and CDR2 from the germline V gene are SGHNT and YYREEE (reference sequence). In DNA, the CDR3 is TGTGCCAGCAGCTGGAGGACAGGGGGTGGAGATACGCAGTATTTT. This sequence encodes CASSWRTGGGDTQYF.

This clonotype appeared a few times. CDR3 DNA sequence: TGTGCCTGGAGTAACTTAGCGAGGTCCTACGAGCAGTACTTC. This translates into CAWSNLARSYEQYF. This sequence joins TRBV30 and TRBJ2-7; D may be TRBD2 (5 bases). The CDR3 covers 14 residues. V was clipped by 2 bases and J by 1 base, with 12 bases between them. Germline CDR1 and CDR2: GTSNPN and SVGIG (reference sequence).

Ten or more counts support this clonotype. The rearrangement uses TRBV20-1 and TRBJ2-5, with a possible D match to TRBD2 (6 bases). The V end was cut by 4 bases, the J end by 4 bases, with 22 bases between. The CDR3 sequence is 16 residues long. In germline, CDR1 is DFQATT, CDR2 SNEGSKA (reference sequence). CDR3 amino acids: CSATGVELGEAETQYF. The CDR3 DNA sequence: TGCAGTGCTACGGGGGTTGAGCTTGGTGAGGCAGAGACCCAGTACTTC.

V and J are TRBV20-1 and TRBJ2-1; TRBD2 matches 13 bases. V trimming: 2 bases; J trimming: 2 bases; junction bases outside the gene matches: 6. CDR1 and CDR2 (germline): DFQATT, SNEGSKA (reference sequence). There are 17 residues in the CDR3. CDR3 nucleotide sequence: TGCAGTGCTAGATCGACTAGCGGGAGGACGACCTACAATGAGCAGTTCTTC. Its translation: CSARSTSGRTTYNEQFF.

This clonotype was seen a few times. CDR3: CASSPVPAYEQYF. CDR3 sequence (DNA): TGTGCCAGCTCACCCGTGCCCGCCTACGAGCAGTACTTC. The J gene is TRBJ2-7, the V gene TRBV18; the D is unclear. This CDR3 has 13 amino acids. V shed 3 bases and J shed 2 bases, with 8 bases lying between them. Germline V gene sequence: CDR1 KGHSH, CDR2 LQKENI.

This clonotype has a handful of counts. This chain joins TRBV27 and TRBJ2-7; 12 nucleotides agree with TRBD1. Germline V gives CDR1 MNHEY, CDR2 SMNVEV (reference sequence). The length of the CDR3 is 15 residues. V dropped 6 bases and J dropped 4; count of bases not matched to a gene: 7. CDR3 region: CASSHGTGGTYEQYF. Written as DNA, the CDR3 is TGTGCCAGCAGCCATGGGACAGGGGGCACGTACGAGCAGTACTTC.

This clonotype was counted a few times. This chain links TRBV7-9 with TRBJ2-2; unclear D gene. From germline, CDR1 is SEHNR and CDR2 FQNEAQ (reference sequence). Trimming took 4 bases from V and 6 from J, leaving 3 bases between them. The CDR3 sequence is 11 residues long. The CDR3 DNA reads as TGTGCCAGCAGCTCTCCCGGGGAGCTGTTTTTT. This encodes CASSSPGELFF.

This clonotype came up a few times. The chain recombines TRBV2 with TRBJ2-5, with 10 bases that match TRBD2. Germline trimming cut 10 bases from V and 4 bases from J; bases unmatched to any gene: 12. The CDR3 runs 15 residues. Looked up from germline, CDR1 is SNHLY and CDR2 is FYNNEI. The CDR3: CATGTSVATVETQYF. CDR3 coding DNA: TGTGCCACTGGGACTAGCGTCGCGACCGTAGAGACCCAGTACTTC.

The V and J genes are TRBV4-1 and TRBJ2-7; D may be TRBD2 (6 bases). This CDR3 is 16 amino acids long. The germline gives CDR1 MGHRA, CDR2 YSYEKL. V shed 0 bases and J shed 2 bases, with 14 bases lying between them. The CDR3 DNA reads TGCGCCAGCAGCCAAGAGTCTAGCGTGTCACCCTACGAGCAGTACTTC. Translating it yields CASSQESSVSPYEQYF.

The chain couples TRBV12-3 or TRBV12-4 to TRBJ1-1; tentatively, D is TRBD1 (5 bases). This CDR3 region has 14 residues. V was pared by 5 bases and J by 0 bases, with 10 bases between. As DNA, the CDR3 is TGTGCCAGCAGTCAGGACACTATGAACACTGAAGCTTTCTTT. Encoded protein: CASSQDTMNTEAFF.

CDR3 in amino acids: CSARDPRQGAREQYF. CDR3 coding DNA: TGCAGTGCTAGAGACCCACGCCAGGGGGCGAGGGAGCAGTACTTC. V is TRBV20-1 and J is TRBJ2-7, with TRBD1 matching 8 bases. From germline, CDR1 is DFQATT and CDR2 SNEGSKA (reference sequence). V shed 0 bases and J 7 bases; nucleotides not matched to a gene: 11. The CDR3 loop spans 15 amino acids.

This clonotype was observed a few times. The chain couples TRBV5-5 to TRBJ2-3; D is possibly TRBD2 (7 bases). Deletions cut 3 bases from V and 4 bases from J, with 15 bases between. The length of the CDR3 is 15 residues. The germline V gene has CDR1 SGHKS and CDR2 YYEKEE (reference sequence). The CDR3 here is CASSWTTGRADTQYF. The CDR3 DNA reads as TGTGCCAGCAGCTGGACTACAGGGAGGGCAGATACGCAGTATTTT.

There are many counts of this clonotype. This chain links TRBV29-1 with TRBJ2-7; 10 bases line up with TRBD1. Germline V gene sequence: CDR1 SQVTM, CDR2 ANQGSEA. The trim removed 4 bases at V and 5 bases at J, leaving 8 bases unmatched. The CDR3 is made up of 14 amino acids. CDR3 DNA: TGCAGCGTTGGGCCCGGGACAGGGGCCCACGAGCAGTACTTC. It codes for CSVGPGTGAHEQYF.